This T cell receptor beta chain was captured by sequencing in a study of T cell responses to AZD1222 COVID-19 vaccine. Notes on the study in general: Elevations in Spike-specific TCR breadth and depth followed administration of two AZD1222 doses.

The protocol was immunoSEQ multiplex PCR, while the TCRdb copy is restricted to in-frame clones and leaves out a portion. Of about 83,000 clones in the sample, roughly 90% were seen once. The germline gives CDR1 SEHNR, CDR2 FQNEAQ (reference sequence). The length of the CDR3 is 16 residues. V lost 5 bases, J lost 2 bases, and 19 bases lay in between. This clone was recorded once. The antigen is not known. Sequenced material: peripheral blood, taken on day 0 of MenACWY control vaccination. The gene calls are TRBV7-9 and TRBJ2-7, with a weak D call TRBD1 (6 bases). This sequence was found in an adult in good health. The CDR3 is CASSDRWTRGTYEQYF. CDR3 sequence (DNA): TGTGCCAGCAGCGACCGTTGGACCAGGGGCACCTACGAGCAGTACTTC.